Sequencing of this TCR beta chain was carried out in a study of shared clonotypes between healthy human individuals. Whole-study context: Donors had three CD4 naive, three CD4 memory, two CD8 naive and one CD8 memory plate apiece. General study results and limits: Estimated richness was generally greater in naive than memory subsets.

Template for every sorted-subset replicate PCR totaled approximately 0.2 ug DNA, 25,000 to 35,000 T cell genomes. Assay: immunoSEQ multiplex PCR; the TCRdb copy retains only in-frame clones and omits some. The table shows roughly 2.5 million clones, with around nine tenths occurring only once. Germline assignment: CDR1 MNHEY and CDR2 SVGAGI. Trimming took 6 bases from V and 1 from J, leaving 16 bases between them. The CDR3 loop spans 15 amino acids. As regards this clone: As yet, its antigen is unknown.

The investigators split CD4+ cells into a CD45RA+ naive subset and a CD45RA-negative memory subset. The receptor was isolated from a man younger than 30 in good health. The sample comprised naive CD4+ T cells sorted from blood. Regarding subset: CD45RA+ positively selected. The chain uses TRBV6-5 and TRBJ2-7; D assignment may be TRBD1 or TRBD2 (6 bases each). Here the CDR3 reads CASSPSTGRSYEQYF. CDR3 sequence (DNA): TGTGCCAGCAGCCCGTCAACAGGGAGGTCCTACGAGCAGTACTTC.